The 30 T cell receptor beta chains below were found in one sample sequenced in a study of OX40 agonist ivuxolimab in advanced cancers. Clones were sequenced by immunoSEQ multiplex PCR, and TCRdb holds only the in-frame ones, with some missing. The table records roughly 62,000 clones, about nine tenths of them present only once. Sequencing was performed on CD4+ or CD8+ T cells sorted from blood, taken in a trial of the OX40 agonist ivuxolimab. The receptors shown here come from an adult with an advanced solid tumor such as melanoma, head and neck, liver or kidney cancer.

This clone has just one count. The chain combines TRBV19 with TRBJ2-1; D not certain. This CDR3 comprises 17 residues. Trimming removed 0 bases at V and 1 base at J, with 13 bases between. CDR1 LNHDA and CDR2 SQIVND come from the germline V gene (reference sequence). The CDR3 sequence is CASSIDSGGPSYNEQFF. The CDR3 DNA follows: TGTGCCAGTAGTATAGACTCTGGCGGTCCTTCCTACAATGAGCAGTTCTTC.

V gene TRBV27 combines with J gene TRBJ2-2; TRBD2 might be the D (7 bases). Trimming removed 10 bases at V and 3 bases at J, with 18 bases between. The CDR3 consists of 15 residues. Germline CDR1 is MNHEY and CDR2 is SMNVEV (reference sequence). The CDR3 DNA is TGTGCCACCAGACATCGGGGGGCCTACACCGGGGAGCTGTTTTTT. Amino acid sequence: CATRHRGAYTGELFF.

In this sample, this clone turned up once. The chain uses TRBV4-2 and TRBJ2-7, with 7 bases that match TRBD1. The CDR3 length is 14 residues. The germline gives CDR1 LGHNA, CDR2 YNFKEQ. V shed 3 bases and J 0 bases; nucleotides not matched to a gene: 2. Here the CDR3 DNA reads TGTGCCAGCAGCCAGACAGGGATCTCCTACGAGCAGTACTTC. This translates into CASSQTGISYEQYF.

The chain couples TRBV11-2 to TRBJ2-7; a possible D gene is TRBD1 (6 bases). The V gene lost 5 bases and the J gene lost 1 base, with 15 bases spanning the gap. Germline CDR1 and CDR2: SGHAT and FQNNGV. The CDR3 consists of 15 residues. The CDR3 DNA sequence: TGTGCCAGCAGCGAAGAGGTCCAGGGGTCCTACGAGCAGTACTTC. Protein: CASSEEVQGSYEQYF.

J is TRBJ2-7 and V is TRBV11-1; D may be TRBD1 or TRBD2 (5 bases each). This CDR3 comprises 14 residues. Germline CDR1 SGHAT, CDR2 FQDESV (reference sequence). Trimming stripped 6 bases from V and 2 bases from J, with 14 bases between. The CDR3 DNA is TGTGCCAGCAGTATGGGGGAAACTCCCTACGAGCAGTACTTC. Translation gives CASSMGETPYEQYF.

The rearrangement links TRBV4-2 to TRBJ1-1, with TRBD1 as a possible D gene (5 bases). Trimming took off 4 bases at V and 4 bases at J, with 13 bases between the two ends. The CDR3 is 14 amino acids. The germline V gene encodes CDR1 LGHNA and CDR2 YNFKEQ. The CDR3 region is CASSPEARVTEAFF. In nucleotides, the CDR3 is TGTGCCAGCAGCCCAGAAGCCAGGGTCACTGAAGCTTTCTTT.

The chain employs TRBV5-4 and TRBJ2-1; 13 nucleotides agree with TRBD2. The CDR3 extends over 15 amino acids. The ends lost 3 bases at V and 5 bases at J; junction bases unmatched: 2. The V gene's germline CDR1 is SGHNT and CDR2 YYREEE (reference sequence). CDR3 protein: CASSWGTSGDNEQFF. In DNA form, the CDR3 reads TGTGCCAGCAGCTGGGGGACTAGCGGGGACAATGAGCAGTTCTTC.

The sample holds one count of this clone. V gene TRBV27 combines with J gene TRBJ1-2, with a possible D match to TRBD1 (5 bases). V was trimmed by 0 bases and J by 0 bases, leaving 20 bases between them. The germline V gene has CDR1 MNHEY and CDR2 SMNVEV (reference sequence). This CDR3 is built from 19 residues. In nucleotides, the CDR3 is TGTGCCAGCAGTTTATCCCCTTATAGGCGGGACGGACCTAACTATGGCTACACCTTC. This translates into CASSLSPYRRDGPNYGYTF.

The CDR3 DNA follows: TGTGCCAGCTCTCGGGAGACCCAGTACTTC. It encodes CASSRETQYF. V is TRBV7-9 and J is TRBJ2-5; D not resolved. The CDR3 covers 10 residues. The germline CDR1 and CDR2 sequences are SEHNR and FQNEAQ (reference sequence). With 8 bases removed from V and 5 bases from J, the gap between germline ends came to 6 bases.

This chain connects TRBV5-4 to TRBJ2-7, with D perhaps being TRBD1 or TRBD2 (5 bases each). V shed 2 bases and J shed 6 bases, with 12 bases lying between them. This CDR3 region has 13 residues. Germline values: CDR1 SGHNT, CDR2 YYREEE (reference sequence). CDR3 protein: CASSFEGIREQYF. For the CDR3, the DNA is TGTGCCAGCAGCTTCGAGGGGATACGCGAGCAGTACTTC.

The gene calls are TRBV19 and TRBJ2-3; 13 bases match TRBD2. The V gene end was trimmed by 7 bases and the J gene end by 1 base; junction bases not matched to a gene: 14. From germline, CDR1 is LNHDA and CDR2 SQIVND (reference sequence). This CDR3 comprises 19 residues. Here the CDR3 reads CASNDRLGTSGTRTDTQYF. The DNA of the CDR3 is TGTGCCAGTAACGATCGTCTCGGGACTAGCGGGACTCGCACAGATACGCAGTATTTT.

J is TRBJ2-3 and V is TRBV2; 7 bases align to TRBD2. This CDR3 has 16 residues. V dropped 5 bases and J dropped 1; count of bases not matched to a gene: 9. Germline values: CDR1 SNHLY, CDR2 FYNNEI. The CDR3 bases are TGTGCCAGCAGTTCCCTTCCTACTAGCGGCACAGATACGCAGTATTTT. Protein: CASSSLPTSGTDTQYF.

Concerning this clone: The sample carries other DNA sequences with the same CDR3. The gene calls are TRBV14 and TRBJ1-1; maybe TRBD1 (6 bases). The CDR3 length is 15 residues. Germline V gene sequence: CDR1 SGHDN, CDR2 FVKESK. V shed 1 base and J shed 0 bases, with 9 bases lying between them. The CDR3 loop reads CASSQGAGVNTEAFF. The CDR3, as DNA: TGTGCCAGCAGCCAAGGCGCAGGGGTGAACACTGAAGCTTTCTTT.

The chain recombines TRBV4-1 with TRBJ2-1, with a weak D call TRBD2 (5 bases). V lost 0 bases and J 9 bases, leaving 18 bases between the germline ends. Germline V lookup: CDR1 MGHRA, CDR2 YSYEKL. The CDR3 spans 16 residues. The CDR3 DNA sequence: TGCGCCAGCAGCCAAGATGGACCCCTAGCAGGAGGTGAGCAGTTCTTC. Its translation is CASSQDGPLAGGEQFF.

The chain uses TRBV10-2 and TRBJ1-4; D is possibly TRBD1 (6 bases). The V gene's germline CDR1 is WSHSY and CDR2 SAAADI. V was pared by 0 bases and J by 4 bases, with 9 bases between. The CDR3 has 15 residues. Here the CDR3 DNA reads TGCGCCAGCAGTGAGTCAGGGGGAATTAATGAAAAACTGTTTTTT. It translates to CASSESGGINEKLFF.

This clone was picked up one time. The rearrangement links TRBV5-1 to TRBJ1-3; no clear D gene. The CDR3 loop spans 16 amino acids. Germline V gene sequence: CDR1 SGHRS, CDR2 YFSETQ. V lost 1 base, J lost 2 bases, and 13 bases lay in between. The CDR3 sequence is CASSLYPGAPGNTIYF. DNA for the CDR3: TGCGCCAGCAGCTTGTATCCCGGTGCTCCTGGAAACACCATATATTTT.

V usage is TRBV19 and J usage is TRBJ1-4; possibly TRBD1 for D (5 bases). Germline values: CDR1 LNHDA, CDR2 SQIVND (reference sequence). V lost 1 base and J lost 6, with 9 bases in between. The CDR3 is 14 amino acids. The CDR3 region has the DNA TGTGCCAGTAGTATAGTCTGGGGGGATGAAAAACTGTTTTTT. Translation gives CASSIVWGDEKLFF.

The chain carries TRBV7-6 and TRBJ2-7; D possibly matches TRBD1 or TRBD2 (5 bases each). V dropped 0 bases and J dropped 5 bases, with 8 bases sitting between them. CDR3 length equals 13 residues. In germline, CDR1 is SGHVS, CDR2 FNYEAQ. The DNA of the CDR3 is TGTGCCAGCAGCTTAGCAGGGGACGACGAGCAGTACTTC. This gives the protein CASSLAGDDEQYF.

The V call is TRBV7-9, the J call TRBJ2-7; 9 nucleotides align to TRBD2. The CDR3 contains 15 residues. Germline V CDR1 and CDR2: SEHNR, FQNEAQ (reference sequence). The ends lost 5 bases at V and 2 bases at J; junction bases unmatched: 7. The CDR3, as DNA: TGTGCCAGCAGCCCTTGGGTAGCGGGAGCCTACGAGCAGTACTTC. Amino acid sequence: CASSPWVAGAYEQYF.

The chain joins TRBV7-9 to TRBJ2-7, with D possibly being TRBD1 or TRBD2 (7 bases each). V was pared by 3 bases and J by 0 bases, with 15 bases between. Germline V gene sequence: CDR1 SEHNR, CDR2 FQNEAQ (reference sequence). The CDR3 has 16 residues. In DNA, the CDR3 is TGTGCCAGCAGCTTCAGGGGGGGACAGAGCTCCTACGAGCAGTACTTC. Residues: CASSFRGGQSSYEQYF.

The chain joins TRBV11-2 to TRBJ1-1; D call uncertain. V lost 0 bases and J lost 2, with 1 base in between. The germline CDR1 and CDR2 sequences are SGHAT and FQNNGV. The CDR3 length is 12 residues. CDR3 in amino acids: CASSLDNTEAFF. CDR3 nucleotide sequence: TGTGCCAGCAGCTTAGACAACACTGAAGCTTTCTTT. The entire variable domain, with the rest obtained from reference TRBV11-2 and TRBJ1-1, is as follows: EAGVAQSPRYKIIEKRQSVAFWCNPISGHATLYWYQQILGQGPKLLIQFQNNGVVDDSQLPKDRFSAERLKGVDSTLKIQPAKLEDSAVYLCASSLDNTEAFFGQGTRLTVV.

This clone came up once. The chain is built from TRBV5-6 and TRBJ2-5; 8 bases agree with TRBD1. The CDR3 loop spans 16 amino acids. The germline gives CDR1 SGHDT, CDR2 YYEEEE. Trimming cost V 0 bases and J 5 bases; bases outside gene matches: 9. This chain's CDR3 is CASSLVGQGVGETQYF. The DNA of the CDR3 is TGTGCCAGCAGCTTGGTAGGACAGGGAGTAGGCGAGACCCAGTACTTC.

Turning to this clone: Lacking the conserved final phenylalanine or tryptophan, this CDR3 likely reflects a read error. Because the CDR3's place on the DNA is in doubt, the DNA is left out and the CDR3 is given as listed by TCRdb. The chain carries TRBV23-1 and TRBJ2-7; the table's TRBD1 call for D was not verified on the DNA. TRBV23-1 is labeled an ORF, and its function is uncertain. The CDR3 is made up of 8 amino acids, end residues included. CDR3 sequence: CASSSRAL.

This sequence joins TRBV7-9 and TRBJ1-2; 8 bases line up with TRBD1. CDR1 is SEHNR and CDR2 is FQNEAQ in the germline V gene (reference sequence). V shed 1 base and J 1 base; nucleotides not matched to a gene: 2. The CDR3 consists of 15 residues. The CDR3: CASSLGTGLNYGYTF. CDR3 nucleotides: TGTGCCAGCAGCTTAGGGACAGGGCTTAACTATGGCTACACCTTC.

The CDR3: CASTEGTGDSYEQYF. The CDR3 DNA reads as TGTGCCAGCACCGAAGGGACAGGGGACTCCTACGAGCAGTACTTC. The chain recombines TRBV4-2 with TRBJ2-7, with 10 positions matching TRBD1. Germline CDR1 and CDR2: LGHNA and YNFKEQ. This CDR3 is built from 15 residues. The ends lost 7 bases at V and 0 bases at J; junction bases unmatched: 6.

The chain has TRBV4-1 and TRBJ2-1; TRBD2 might be the D (5 bases). Germline V lookup: CDR1 MGHRA, CDR2 YSYEKL. Trimming cost V 1 base and J 9 bases, with 10 bases left between them. The CDR3 has 13 amino acids. CDR3 DNA sequence: TGCGCCAGCAGCCAAGGCCGAGGGAGTGAGCAGTTCTTC. Translated, it gives CASSQGRGSEQFF.

This sequence joins TRBV21-1 and TRBJ2-7; the table's TRBD2 call for D was not verified on the DNA. TRBV21-1 is designated a pseudogene. CDR3 size: 17 residues. The CDR3 loop reads CASSKVSIWYGKYEQYF. In nucleotides, the CDR3 is TGTGCCAGCAGCAAAGTCTCCATTTGGTACGGGAAGTACGAGCAGTACTTC.

The chain has TRBV10-3 and TRBJ2-1; unclear D gene. The CDR3 sequence is 17 residues long. V lost 1 base and J lost 0, with 13 bases in between. The germline CDR1 and CDR2 sequences are ENHRY and SYGVKD. The CDR3: CAISEWKGPSSYNEQFF. The CDR3 DNA reads TGTGCCATCAGTGAGTGGAAGGGCCCTAGCTCCTACAATGAGCAGTTCTTC.

V usage is TRBV5-6 and J usage is TRBJ2-5; no clear D. V lost 2 bases and J 9 bases, leaving 11 bases between the germline ends. The CDR3 is 12 residues long. The germline gives CDR1 SGHDT, CDR2 YYEEEE. The CDR3 DNA reads as TGTGCCAGCAGCTTATTGAGCGCAGCCCAGTACTTC. Its protein is CASSLLSAAQYF.

Only one count was recorded for this clone. V and J are TRBV20-1 and TRBJ2-1; D is ambiguous. Per germline, CDR1 DFQATT and CDR2 SNEGSKA (reference sequence). The CDR3 length is 10 residues. CDR3 loop: CSPLDGEQFF. For the CDR3, the DNA is TGCAGCCCCCTGGATGGCGAGCAGTTCTTC.